A single sample is the source of the 6 T cell receptor beta chains below, sequenced in a study of T cells after yellow fever vaccination. From the 5' RACE reads, TCRdb called clonotypes with MiXCR, one entry per CDR3 protein. The data contain roughly 500,000 distinct CDR3 sequences, about 19% of them singletons. The material was PBMCs, obtained 15 days after the yellow fever booster vaccination. These receptors all come from a man aged 25-45 years who received the YFV17D yellow fever vaccine.

The CDR3 region has the DNA TGCGCCAGCAGCTTGGATGGGCGGGGACGATTGGAGCAGTACTTC. As protein: CASSLDGRGRLEQYF. This sequence joins TRBV5-1 and TRBJ2-7; D is possibly TRBD2 (6 bases). The CDR3 has 15 residues. V lost 0 bases, J lost 7 bases, and 17 bases lay in between. Germline assignment: CDR1 SGHRS and CDR2 YFSETQ.

This clonotype was detected a few times. The chain carries TRBV7-2 and TRBJ2-1; D perhaps matches TRBD2 (5 bases). Trimming removed 7 bases from V and 1 base from J, with 14 bases in between. The CDR3 loop spans 15 amino acids. From germline, CDR1 is SGHTA and CDR2 FQGNSA. DNA for the CDR3: TGTGCCAGCACCCCGGGATTCCAATCCTACAATGAGCAGTTCTTC. Encoded protein: CASTPGFQSYNEQFF.

This clonotype was observed a few times. V and J are TRBV20-1 and TRBJ2-7; 9 bases line up with TRBD1. CDR3 size: 13 residues. Looked up from germline, CDR1 is DFQATT and CDR2 is SNEGSKA (reference sequence). The ends lost 6 bases at V and 7 bases at J; junction bases unmatched: 10. The CDR3 loop reads CSATTGGVREQYF. In nucleotides, the CDR3 is TGCAGTGCCACGACAGGGGGGGTGAGGGAGCAGTACTTC.

The chain is built from TRBV12-3 or TRBV12-4 and TRBJ2-1; 15 bases match TRBD2. CDR3 length: 16 amino acids. Trimming at V came to 5 bases and at J to 10 bases, leaving 9 bases not matched to a gene. This chain's CDR3 is CASSPPGLAGGTEQFF. The CDR3 DNA reads as TGTGCCAGCAGTCCCCCGGGACTAGCGGGAGGAACGGAGCAGTTCTTC.

V gene TRBV5-1 combines with J gene TRBJ2-7; perhaps TRBD1 as D (6 bases). Germline assignment: CDR1 SGHRS and CDR2 YFSETQ. The V end lost 3 bases, the J end lost 3 bases, and 13 bases lay between the germline ends. The CDR3 contains 14 residues. The DNA for the CDR3 is TGCGCCAGCAGCTCCTCGACAGGAGGCTACGAGCAGTACTTC. This gives the protein CASSSSTGGYEQYF.

The chain uses TRBV6-2 or TRBV6-3 and TRBJ2-3, with a tentative D call TRBD1 (6 bases). Per the germline V gene, CDR1 is MNHEY and CDR2 is SVGEGT. The CDR3 contains 16 residues. Trimming stripped 2 bases from V and 2 bases from J, with 14 bases between. This chain's CDR3 is CASSYGQFFSTDTQYF. The CDR3 bases are TGTGCCAGCAGTTACGGACAGTTTTTCTCCACAGATACGCAGTATTTT.